This T cell receptor (beta chain) was observed in a study of blood T cell repertoires in COVID-19. In the study overall: Acute and convalescent COVID-19 specimens originated in the United States, Italy and Spain. Sources were T cells, B-cell-depleted T cells, or PBMCs; the material itself was cDNA or gDNA.

Original data processing: Scientists estimated how many nucleated cells there were by amplifying reference gene primers. TCRdb's copy holds only in-frame clones and misses some; the assay was immunoSEQ multiplex PCR. That table is the source of V, J and clone size, and D and trimming were worked out from the DNA. The table lists roughly 130,000 clones, 75% to 90% of them singletons. The clonotype originates from a man in his forties with acute or convalescent COVID-19. The sample consisted of peripheral blood.

The CDR3 DNA sequence: TGTGCCAGCAGTTCGACAGGGCTAGCTAACTATGGCTACACCTTC. Protein: CASSSTGLANYGYTF. The chain recombines TRBV27 with TRBJ1-2; TRBD1 agrees at 7 bases. From germline, CDR1 is MNHEY and CDR2 SMNVEV (reference sequence). V was clipped by 4 bases and J by 0 bases; unmatched bases: 5. The CDR3 extends over 15 amino acids.